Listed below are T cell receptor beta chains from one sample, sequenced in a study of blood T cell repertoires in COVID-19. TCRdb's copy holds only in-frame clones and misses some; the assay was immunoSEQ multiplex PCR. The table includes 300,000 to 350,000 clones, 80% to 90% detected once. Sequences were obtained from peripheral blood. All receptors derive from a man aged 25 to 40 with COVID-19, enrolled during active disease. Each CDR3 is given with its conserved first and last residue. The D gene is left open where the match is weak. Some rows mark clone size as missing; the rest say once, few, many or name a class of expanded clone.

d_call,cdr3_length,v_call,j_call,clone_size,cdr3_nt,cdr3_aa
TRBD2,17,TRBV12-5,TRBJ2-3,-,TGTGCTAGTGGTTTGGTACGGAGCGGGAGGGTGAAAGATACGCAGTATTTT,CASGLVRSGRVKDTQYF
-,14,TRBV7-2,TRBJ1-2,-,TGTGCCAGCAGCTTAGTGGGGAGCACGGGAGGCTACACCTTC,CASSLVGSTGGYTF
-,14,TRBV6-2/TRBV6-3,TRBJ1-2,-,TGTGCCAGCAGTTACTCGTACAGCCCCTATGGCTACACCTTC,CASSYSYSPYGYTF
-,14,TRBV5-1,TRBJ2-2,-,TGCGCCAGCAGGTTGACAGCGAACACCGGGGAGCTGTTTTTT,CASRLTANTGELFF
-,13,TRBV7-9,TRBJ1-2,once,TGTGCCAGCAGCTTAGGGCTCCGAGGGGGCTACACCTTC,CASSLGLRGGYTF
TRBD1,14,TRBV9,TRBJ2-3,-,TGTGCCAGCAGCGGACAGGGGGGGACAGATACGCAGTATTTT,CASSGQGGTDTQYF
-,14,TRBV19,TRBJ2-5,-,TGTGCCAGCAAGCCCCACGGGGGCCAAGAGACCCAGTACTTC,CASKPHGGQETQYF
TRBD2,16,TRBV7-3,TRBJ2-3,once,TGTGCCAGCAGCCCCGGACTAGCGGGCACCACAGATACGCAGTATTTT,CASSPGLAGTTDTQYF
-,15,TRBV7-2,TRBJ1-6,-,TGTGCCAGCAGCTTAGAGCCGGGTTACAATTCACCCCTCCACTTT,CASSLEPGYNSPLHF
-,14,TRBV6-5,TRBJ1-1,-,TGTGCCAGTAGCGAGCGCGGACGGGTAGATGAAGCTTTCTTT,CASSERGRVDEAFF